This TCR beta chain appears in the sequencing data of a study of blood T cells in healthy people across ages. This clonotype was seen a few times. Antigen: not known. Together with a sample-barcoded 5' primer, a J-beta primer mix was included in a second PCR lasting about 7 to 12 cycles. TCRdb processed the 5' RACE reads anew with MiXCR; each CDR3 protein has one entry. This table has 1.5 million or so distinct CDR3 sequences, 35% to 45% appearing once. CDR1 is SEHNR and CDR2 is FQNEAQ in the germline V gene (reference sequence). The V gene lost 4 bases and the J gene lost 0 bases, with 7 bases spanning the gap. The CDR3 is 15 amino acids. Study-wide results and limits: Diversity estimates drawn from one million T cells were deemed underestimates. TCR beta diversity, measured per million T cells, fell in a roughly linear way with age.

The sequencing input was blood. V usage is TRBV7-9 and J usage is TRBJ2-6, with unresolved D. The source is a woman between 18 and 29 years old in good health. The CDR3 sequence is CASSSYTSGANVLTF. The CDR3 DNA reads TGTGCCAGCAGCTCCTACACCTCTGGGGCCAACGTCCTGACTTTC.